This T cell receptor beta chain was retrieved from a study of blood T cell repertoires in COVID-19. Across the study: COVID-19 samples from acute and convalescent phases originated in the United States, Italy and Spain. T cells, B-cell-depleted T cells, or PBMCs supplied cDNA or gDNA.

CDR3 length: 17 residues. V dropped 3 bases and J dropped 6; count of bases not matched to a gene: 11. Germline lookup yields CDR1 KGHDR and CDR2 SFDVKD. The authors' processing: For nucleated cells, counts were estimated from reference gene primer amplification. Only in-frame clones appear in the TCRdb table, and some are missing; sequencing was by immunoSEQ multiplex PCR. The V and J calls and clone size come from that table; D and trimming were worked out from the DNA. The sample lists 45,000 to 60,000 clones; almost 80% were seen once. Recruits, aged roughly 18 to 89 years, lived in 24 US areas. The V gene is TRBV24-1, the J gene TRBJ2-3, with 10 nucleotides matching TRBD2. Specimen: PBMCs or T cells enriched from blood (not recorded which). This TCR was sampled from a woman aged 45-65 years with acute COVID-19. CDR3 sequence reads: CATSDPASGGLGDTQYF. CDR3 coding DNA: TGTGCCACCAGTGATCCGGCTAGCGGGGGCCTAGGGGATACGCAGTATTTT.